This T cell receptor beta chain was profiled in a study of cytomegalovirus exposure and HLA in healthy donors. Study-level findings and limits: The authors assumed roughly uniform sequencing depth across donors for presence/absence analyses. Cytomegalovirus status was reportedly diagnosed by the classifier with high specificity and sensitivity.

PCR primers comprised 60 Vbeta and 13 Jbeta primers. The method was immunoSEQ multiplex PCR; TCRdb's version includes in-frame clones alone and lacks a portion of them. The sample lists about 240,000 clones, 80% to 85% occurring once. Note on this clone: Its antigen is still unknown.

V shed 2 bases and J 4 bases; nucleotides not matched to a gene: 2. From germline, CDR1 is SNHLY and CDR2 FYNNEI. The CDR3 is 14 residues long. The sequence derives from a woman in her fifties or sixties in good health and CMV-seropositive. Sequencing was carried out using PBMCs. The chain links TRBV2 to TRBJ2-1; 7 bases are shared with TRBD1. The CDR3 DNA reads TGTGCCAGCAGTGAAAGGACAGGTTACAATGAGCAGTTCTTC. As protein: CASSERTGYNEQFF.